The 24 T cell receptor beta chains below come from one sample, sequenced in a study of naive and memory T cell subsets. As for treatment: skin biopsy from PPD injection site in Mantoux-positive individual. A UMI-containing oligonucleotide was joined by 3' ligation to the TCR cDNA template. Four PCR rounds used nested alpha and beta constant region primers plus the SP2 primer. MiXCR, applied by TCRdb to the UMI-ligation and nested PCR reads, yields one record per CDR3 protein. The sample consists of some 40,000 distinct CDR3 sequences, 11% of them appearing once. Sequences were derived from skin, sampled from a tuberculin skin test site. These TCRs come from an adult in good health.

This clonotype came up a few times. The genes are TRBV5-1 and TRBJ2-3, with 7 bases lining up with TRBD1. Germline CDR1 SGHRS, CDR2 YFSETQ. J gave up 3 bases and V 3 bases, and 4 bases lay outside the gene matches. There are 14 residues in the CDR3. CDR3 sequence reads: CASSSVQGTDTQYF. CDR3 in DNA: TGCGCCAGCAGCTCGGTACAGGGGACAGATACGCAGTATTTT.

The rearrangement links TRBV19 to TRBJ2-7; D might be TRBD1 (5 bases). The CDR3 loop spans 15 amino acids. The V and J ends lost 1 base and 3 bases respectively, with 13 bases between them. Germline CDR1 LNHDA, CDR2 SQIVND (reference sequence). The DNA for the CDR3 is TGTGCCAGTAGTATAGGGGGCAGGCGAAACTACGAGCAGTACTTC. Amino acid sequence: CASSIGGRRNYEQYF.

This clonotype was recorded at least ten times. This chain links TRBV15 with TRBJ2-2; 10 nucleotides match TRBD2. This CDR3 region has 18 residues. Per germline, CDR1 LNHNV and CDR2 YYDKDF (reference sequence). Trimming at V came to 0 bases and at J to 4 bases, leaving 8 bases not matched to a gene. The CDR3 region is CATSRDLVAGGVTGELFF. CDR3 DNA: TGTGCCACCAGCAGAGATTTAGTAGCGGGGGGAGTCACCGGGGAGCTGTTTTTT.

The chain links TRBV7-9 to TRBJ1-5; unclear D gene. V dropped 1 base and J dropped 2 bases, with 6 bases sitting between them. The CDR3 is made up of 14 amino acids. Germline CDR1 is SEHNR and CDR2 is FQNEAQ (reference sequence). The CDR3 DNA follows: TGTGCCAGCAGCTTAGGAGGCGGCAATCAGCCCCAGCATTTT. Protein sequence: CASSLGGGNQPQHF.

This sequence joins TRBV7-3 and TRBJ2-2; a weak D match, TRBD2 (6 bases). The CDR3 is 16 amino acids. V lost 3 bases to trimming and J lost 0 bases, with 11 bases between them. Germline values: CDR1 SGHTA, CDR2 FQGTGA. The CDR3 coding sequence is TGTGCCAGCAGCTTCGGCGGGGCTGCGAACACCGGGGAGCTGTTTTTT. This sequence encodes CASSFGGAANTGELFF.

By frequency in the sample, this clonotype is medium-sized. CDR3 DNA: TGTGCCAGCAGCTTAACCCGGGAGTGGGGCGAGCAGTACTTC. It is translated as CASSLTREWGEQYF. This sequence joins TRBV7-6 and TRBJ2-7, with a weak D call TRBD2 (6 bases). Germline assignment: CDR1 SGHVS and CDR2 FNYEAQ. The CDR3 covers 14 residues. V gave up 2 bases and J gave up 6 bases, with 14 bases separating them.

This clonotype was recorded a few times. The chain combines TRBV28 with TRBJ2-7, with a tentative D call TRBD2 (6 bases). Germline CDR1 and CDR2: MDHEN and SYDVKM. The V end lost 2 bases, the J end lost 5 bases, and 16 bases lay between the germline ends. The CDR3 has 15 amino acids. The CDR3: CASSLRREISHEQYF. CDR3 nucleotide sequence: TGTGCCAGCAGTTTAAGGCGGGAAATTTCCCACGAGCAGTACTTC.

This clonotype was recorded at least ten times. The gene calls are TRBV6-1 and TRBJ2-3, with 11 bases fitting TRBD2. V gave up 7 bases and J gave up 4 bases; unmatched junction bases: 7. Germline-derived CDR1 and CDR2 are MNHNS and SASEGT. CDR3 length: 15 amino acids. The CDR3 spells CASTGVLAGADTQYF. CDR3 nucleotides: TGTGCCAGCACCGGAGTACTAGCGGGAGCAGATACGCAGTATTTT.

The CDR3: CASSLGESSSYNEQFF. The CDR3 region has the DNA TGCGCCAGCAGCTTGGGGGAGAGTAGCTCCTACAATGAGCAGTTCTTC. The chain joins TRBV5-1 to TRBJ2-1, with a weak D call TRBD2 (5 bases). The germline CDR1 and CDR2 sequences are SGHRS and YFSETQ. CDR3 size: 16 residues. Trimming removed 0 bases from V and 0 bases from J, with 10 bases in between. The entire variable domain, with the rest obtained from reference TRBV5-1 and TRBJ2-1, is as follows: KAGVTQTPRYLIKTRGQQVTLSCSPISGHRSVSWYQQTPGQGLQFLFEYFSETQRNKGNFPGRFSGRQFSNSRSEMNVSTLELGDSALYLCASSLGESSSYNEQFFGPGTRLTVL.

This clonotype has only a few counts. The chain joins TRBV10-3 to TRBJ2-7; D gene uncertain. From germline, CDR1 is ENHRY and CDR2 SYGVKD. V was clipped by 2 bases and J by 4 bases, with 3 bases between them. The CDR3 totals 11 residues. CDR3 nucleotide sequence: TGTGCCATCAGTGAGACATACGAGCAGTACTTC. Amino acids: CAISETYEQYF.

The chain links TRBV20-1 to TRBJ2-1, with 8 bases identical to TRBD1. Germline CDR1 and CDR2: DFQATT and SNEGSKA (reference sequence). CDR3 size: 14 residues. V dropped 6 bases and J dropped 3; count of bases not matched to a gene: 7. The CDR3 reads CSAMTGEFYNEQFF. For the CDR3, the DNA is TGCAGTGCGATGACAGGGGAGTTCTACAATGAGCAGTTCTTC.

By share of the sample, this clonotype is medium-sized. The chain carries TRBV12-3 or TRBV12-4 and TRBJ2-5, with unresolved D. This CDR3 region has 13 residues. V was cut by 0 bases and J by 1 base, with 3 bases left in between. This CDR3 reads CASSLASQETQYF. The DNA of the CDR3 is TGTGCCAGCAGTTTAGCCAGCCAAGAGACCCAGTACTTC.

The chain couples TRBV6-5 to TRBJ2-1; TRBD2 matches 8 bases. V shed 4 bases, J shed 5 bases, and the junction held 25 bases outside the gene matches. This CDR3 is built from 21 residues. Germline CDR1 is MNHEY and CDR2 is SVGAGI. The CDR3 DNA reads as TGTGCCAGCAGTTTCACGTCGGAGGGTCGTAGCGGGGTAAGGGGACACAATGAGCAGTTCTTC. This encodes CASSFTSEGRSGVRGHNEQFF.

The chain employs TRBV19 and TRBJ2-7; D is perhaps TRBD1 or TRBD2 (5 bases each). Trimming shortened V by 7 bases and J by 5 bases, and 15 bases separated the two germline ends. The CDR3 spans 13 residues. Per germline, CDR1 LNHDA and CDR2 SQIVND (reference sequence). As DNA, the CDR3 is TGTGCCAGTATTATGGGACCAGAACACGAGCAGTACTTC. Its protein is CASIMGPEHEQYF.

The V call is TRBV4-2, the J call TRBJ2-1, with 8 nucleotides matching TRBD2. This CDR3 has 15 residues. Germline loops: CDR1 LGHNA, CDR2 YNFKEQ. After removal of 5 bases from V and 8 bases from J, the junction contained 11 bases not matched to a gene. CDR3 region: CASSYKAGDLDEQFF. The CDR3 coding sequence is TGTGCCAGCAGCTACAAAGCGGGGGATTTGGATGAGCAGTTCTTC.

This clonotype was counted at least ten times. The chain uses TRBV5-8 and TRBJ2-1; D not certain. The germline V gene encodes CDR1 SGHTS and CDR2 YDEGEE. Trimming removed 2 bases from V and 2 bases from J, with 17 bases in between. The CDR3 length is 17 residues. CDR3 in amino acids: CASSFSLLFGTYNEQFF. The CDR3 DNA follows: TGTGCCAGCAGCTTTTCCCTACTATTTGGTACCTACAATGAGCAGTTCTTC.

Ten or more counts support this clonotype. The gene calls are TRBV28 and TRBJ1-5, with 8 bases matching TRBD1. Germline-derived CDR1 and CDR2 are MDHEN and SYDVKM. With 5 bases clipped from V and 4 bases from J, the junction kept 7 bases outside the gene matches. The CDR3 loop spans 15 amino acids. This CDR3 reads CASSPDRATNQPQHF. CDR3 nucleotides: TGTGCCAGCAGTCCGGACAGGGCCACTAATCAGCCCCAGCATTTT.

The chain has TRBV6-2 or TRBV6-3 and TRBJ2-7, with D perhaps TRBD1 (5 bases). Looked up from germline, CDR1 is MNHEY and CDR2 is SVGEGT. With 3 bases removed from V and 1 base from J, the gap between germline ends came to 10 bases. The CDR3 has 14 amino acids. CDR3 in amino acids: CASSYGALSYEQYF. Here the CDR3 DNA reads TGTGCCAGCAGTTATGGGGCACTATCCTACGAGCAGTACTTC.

This clonotype was found a few times. V gene TRBV20-1 combines with J gene TRBJ2-7; 12 bases are a match to TRBD2. The germline V gene encodes CDR1 DFQATT and CDR2 SNEGSKA (reference sequence). The J segment lost 5 bases and the V segment lost 6 bases, leaving 8 bases of the junction unmatched. The CDR3 contains 14 residues. The CDR3 DNA reads TGCAGTGCGAATCTCGGGACTAGCGGGCACGAGCAGTACTTC. This gives the protein CSANLGTSGHEQYF.

This clonotype was seen ten or more times. The rearrangement uses TRBV6-6 and TRBJ2-5; D possibly matches TRBD1 or TRBD2 (5 bases each). Germline V gene data show CDR1 as MNHNY and CDR2 as SVGAGI (reference sequence). This CDR3 has 15 amino acids. The V and J ends lost 0 bases and 5 bases respectively, with 13 bases between them. Written as DNA, the CDR3 is TGTGCCAGCAGTTACTCGGGGGAGAGGGGCGAGACCCAGTACTTC. Translation gives CASSYSGERGETQYF.

In its sample, this clonotype was seen many times. CDR3 in amino acids: CASSTRRDRGSDTQYF. In nucleotides, the CDR3 is TGTGCCAGCAGCACGCGCCGGGACAGGGGGTCAGATACGCAGTATTTT. V gene TRBV9 combines with J gene TRBJ2-3; 11 bases are shared with TRBD1. Trimming took 4 bases from V and 4 from J; bases not matched to a gene: 8. Germline-derived CDR1 and CDR2 are SGDLS and YYNGEE. This CDR3 is 16 amino acids long.

Note on this clonotype: The junction differs from germline at one of its ends, possibly a read error. The V call is TRBV18, the J call TRBJ2-1, with no clear D. Germline V gene data show CDR1 as KGHSH and CDR2 as LQKENI. This CDR3 contains 15 residues. CDR3 nucleotides: TGTGCCAGCTCTCCACTAAACACCCCTTTGAATGAGCAGTTCTTC. Translated, it gives CASSPLNTPLNEQFF. The whole variable domain, remainder taken from reference TRBV18 and TRBJ2-1, is NAGVMQNPRHLVRRRGQEARLRCSPMKGHSHVYWYRQLPEEGLKFMVYLQKENIIDESGMPKERFSAEFPKEGPSILRIQQVVRGDSAAYFCASSPLNTPLNEQFFGPGTRLTVL.

On this clonotype itself: A much larger clone lies one base from this, so it may be a read error. The V call is TRBV12-3 or TRBV12-4, the J call TRBJ2-4; D is unresolved. The CDR3 contains 12 residues. The CDR3 protein is CAGSFAENIQYF. CDR3 coding DNA: TGTGCCGGCAGTTTTGCGGAAAACATTCAGTACTTC.

At least ten counts were recorded for this clonotype. The chain employs TRBV30 and TRBJ2-2, with D unresolved. Germline V gene lookup returns CDR1 GTSNPN and CDR2 SVGIG (reference sequence). The CDR3 totals 14 residues. The germline V and J ends were trimmed by 4 bases and 0 bases, with 9 bases remaining between them. The chain's CDR3 is CAWNSWTNTGELFF. The CDR3 coding sequence is TGTGCCTGGAATAGCTGGACGAACACCGGGGAGCTGTTTTTT.